Given below is one TCR beta chain in context. Its antigen is not known. This sample stems from a study of cytomegalovirus exposure and HLA in healthy donors. General study points: Earlier analysis looked at TCR beta V segments, and most were productive about 87% or about 30% of the time.

It was with 60 Vbeta and 13 Jbeta primers that the PCR ran. Sequencing used immunoSEQ multiplex PCR; TCRdb keeps in-frame clones, though not all of them. The sample contains some 130,000 clones, about 80% of which appear only once. Germline CDR1 SGDLS, CDR2 YYNGEE. Trimming at V came to 7 bases and at J to 5 bases, leaving 11 bases not matched to a gene. This CDR3 region has 15 residues. The sequenced material came from PBMCs. This sequence was found in a man between 18 and 35 years old in good health and CMV-seronegative. V is TRBV9 and J is TRBJ2-1; TRBD1 matches at 8 bases. The CDR3 protein is CASRGQGSSHNEQFF. Here the CDR3 DNA reads TGTGCCAGCCGAGGACAGGGCAGTTCGCACAATGAGCAGTTCTTC.